The present T cell receptor (beta chain) was sequenced within a study of T cells in Graves' hyperthyroidism and ophthalmopathy. TCR beta CDR3 sequences were amplified from RNA transcripts. TCR CDR3 underwent first-round RT-PCR with the HTBI primer set. TCRdb reanalysed the multiplex PCR reads using MiXCR and keeps one entry per CDR3 protein. The sample has hundreds of thousands of distinct CDR3 sequences, about 45% seen once. There are 14 residues in the CDR3. V was pared by 6 bases and J by 5 bases, with 11 bases between. CDR1 and CDR2 from the germline V gene are MNHEY and SVGAGI. The study based diagnoses on clinical symptoms, serum thyroxine and TRAb, thyroid ultrasound and orbital computed tomography. This clonotype was counted between two and nine times. Its target is not known. Points from the study as a whole: Appearing also in blood were most of the thyroid clonotypes expanded above 0.001. With a median lead of roughly 6.2 months before onset, the model predicted ophthalmopathy.

The origin of this receptor is an adult man with Graves' disease, either hyperthyroidism or ophthalmopathy (not recorded which). Sequenced sample: peripheral blood or thyroid tissue (not recorded which). This sequence joins TRBV6-5 and TRBJ1-6; D is unclear. In DNA form, the CDR3 reads TGTGCCAGCAGGAATCCTGGGGATAATTCACCCCTCCACTTT. Translating it yields CASRNPGDNSPLHF.